The rows below give T cell receptor beta chains drawn from one sample of a study of blood T cell repertoires in COVID-19. Profiling relied on immunoSEQ multiplex PCR, and the TCRdb table lists in-frame clones only, not all of them. The table records 200,000 to 250,000 clones, 88% of them present only once. The sequencing sample was made of peripheral blood. These receptors were taken from a woman in her 30s with COVID-19, enrolled during active disease. The CDR3 runs from the conserved cysteine through the conserved F or W. D genes are given only for firm matches. Clone size is given for some rows only: seen once, a few or many times, or a class if the clone is expanded.

d_gene	v_gene	j_gene	abundance	CDR3aa	CDR3nt
-	TRBV5-1	TRBJ2-6	-	CASNRISGANVLTF	TGCGCCAGCAACAGGATCTCTGGGGCCAACGTCCTGACTTTC
-	TRBV18	TRBJ1-1	-	CASSPGQMNEAFF	TGTGCCAGCTCACCGGGACAAATGAATGAAGCTTTCTTT
-	TRBV9	TRBJ1-4	-	CASSVGGREEKLFF	TGTGCCAGCAGCGTAGGGGGGCGCGAAGAAAAACTGTTTTTT
TRBD1	TRBV2	TRBJ1-5	-	CASLGDRGNDQPQHF	TGTGCCAGCCTAGGGGACAGGGGAAACGATCAGCCCCAGCATTTT
TRBD1	TRBV5-5	TRBJ1-1	-	CASSVYTGTGFTEAFF	TGTGCCAGCAGCGTTTATACCGGGACAGGTTTCACTGAAGCTTTCTTT
-	TRBV5-1	TRBJ1-3	-	CASSIQGSSGNTIYF	TGCGCCAGCAGCATACAGGGTAGCTCTGGAAACACCATATATTTT
-	TRBV6-5	TRBJ1-3	-	CASRGGEAGNTIYF	TGTGCCAGCAGGGGGGGGGAGGCTGGAAACACCATATATTTT
-	TRBV6-6	TRBJ1-4	-	CASGSTPTNEKLFF	TGTGCCAGCGGATCGACACCAACTAATGAAAAACTGTTTTTT
-	TRBV18	TRBJ2-5	-	CASSPRGLGETQYF	TGTGCCAGCTCACCACGGGGGCTAGGAGAGACCCAGTACTTC
-	TRBV27	TRBJ1-2	-	CASSRAGYGYTF	TGTGCCAGCTCCCGGGCGGGCTATGGCTACACCTTC
TRBD1	TRBV7-9	TRBJ1-2	-	CASEPPGTGASGYTF	TGTGCCAGCGAACCACCCGGGACAGGGGCCTCTGGCTACACCTTC
-	TRBV9	TRBJ1-1	-	CASSVGAGMNTEAFF	TGTGCCAGCAGCGTAGGAGCAGGGATGAACACTGAAGCTTTCTTT
-	TRBV5-6	TRBJ1-1	-	CASSLWGGRTEAFF	TGTGCCAGCAGCTTGTGGGGAGGGCGCACTGAAGCTTTCTTT
TRBD2	TRBV2	TRBJ2-1	-	CASRVAGDEQFF	TGTGCCAGCAGGGTAGCGGGAGATGAGCAGTTCTTC
-	TRBV5-8	TRBJ1-1	-	CASTNYRGNTEAFF	TGTGCCAGCACCAACTATCGGGGGAACACTGAAGCTTTCTTT
-	TRBV7-2	TRBJ2-4	-	CASSLAPRTGRDIQYF	TGTGCCAGCAGCTTAGCCCCGCGAACAGGCCGCGACATTCAGTACTTC
TRBD1	TRBV3-1/TRBV3-2	TRBJ2-7	-	CASSQGAGQGAYEQYF	TGTGCCAGCAGCCAAGGCGCGGGACAGGGGGCCTACGAGCAGTACTTC
-	TRBV4-3	TRBJ1-1	-	CASSHTLWGGRSTEAFF	TGCGCCAGCAGCCACACATTGTGGGGGGGCCGGAGCACTGAAGCTTTCTTT
TRBD2	TRBV14	TRBJ2-1	once	CASSPLAGGLYNEQFF	TGTGCCAGCAGCCCCCTAGCGGGAGGGTTGTACAATGAGCAGTTCTTC
-	TRBV11-2	TRBJ2-3	-	CASSPQGPTDTQYF	TGTGCCAGCAGCCCGCAGGGGCCCACAGATACGCAGTATTTT
TRBD2	TRBV7-8	TRBJ2-1	once	CASSLARLAGGNNEQFF	TGTGCCAGCAGCTTAGCCAGACTAGCGGGAGGGAACAATGAGCAGTTCTTC
TRBD2	TRBV14	TRBJ2-3	-	CASSQDIGRMTDTQYF	TGTGCCAGCAGCCAAGATATCGGGAGGATGACAGATACGCAGTATTTT
-	TRBV11-3	TRBJ2-5	-	CASSPPQGETQYF	TGTGCCAGCAGCCCCCCCCAGGGAGAGACCCAGTACTTC
TRBD1	TRBV18	TRBJ2-7	-	CASSPHRAGQGSYEQYF	TGTGCCAGCTCACCACACCGGGCGGGACAGGGTTCCTACGAGCAGTACTTC
-	TRBV5-6	TRBJ2-7	-	CASTRRGEGVRQYF	TGTGCCAGCACCCGAAGGGGGGAGGGGGTAAGGCAGTACTTC
-	TRBV28	TRBJ2-2	-	CASNRDNSGELFF	TGTGCCAGCAATCGGGACAATTCCGGGGAGCTGTTTTTT
TRBD1	TRBV12-3/TRBV12-4	TRBJ2-5	-	CASSNTGGETQYF	TGTGCCAGCAGCAATACAGGGGGCGAGACCCAGTACTTC
TRBD1	TRBV28	TRBJ1-2	-	CASSLPDRGGTGYTF	TGTGCCAGCAGTTTGCCAGACAGGGGGGGTACTGGCTACACCTTC
-	TRBV5-1	TRBJ2-3	few	CASSLDGGTSTDTQYF	TGCGCCAGCAGCTTGGATGGCGGAACTAGCACAGATACGCAGTATTTT
-	TRBV7-8	TRBJ2-7	few	CASSLRALLGLSSEQYF	TGTGCCAGCAGCTTAAGGGCCTTACTAGGTCTGAGCTCCGAGCAGTACTTC
TRBD1	TRBV2	TRBJ1-6	once	CASRTGDQNNSPLHF	TGTGCCTCCCGGACAGGGGATCAGAATAATTCACCCCTCCACTTT
-	TRBV30	TRBJ1-1	few	CAWSRETENTEAFF	TGTGCCTGGAGCCGTGAGACAGAGAACACTGAAGCTTTCTTT